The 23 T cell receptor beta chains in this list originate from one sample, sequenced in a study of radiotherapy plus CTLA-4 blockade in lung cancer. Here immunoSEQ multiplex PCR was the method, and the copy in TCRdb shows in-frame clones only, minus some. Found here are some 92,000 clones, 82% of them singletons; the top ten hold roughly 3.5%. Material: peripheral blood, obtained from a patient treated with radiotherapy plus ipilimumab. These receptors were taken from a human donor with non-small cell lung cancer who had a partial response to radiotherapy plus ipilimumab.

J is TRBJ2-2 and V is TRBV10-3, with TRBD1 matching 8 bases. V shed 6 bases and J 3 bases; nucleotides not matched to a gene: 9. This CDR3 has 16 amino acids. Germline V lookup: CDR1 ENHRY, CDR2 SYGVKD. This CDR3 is CAIRELGTGDTGELFF. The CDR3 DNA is TGTGCCATCAGGGAACTCGGGACAGGCGACACCGGGGAGCTGTTTTTT.

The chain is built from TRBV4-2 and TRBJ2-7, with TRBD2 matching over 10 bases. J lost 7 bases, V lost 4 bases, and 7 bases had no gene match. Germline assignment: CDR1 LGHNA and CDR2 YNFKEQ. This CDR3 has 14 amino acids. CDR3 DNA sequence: TGTGCCAGCAGCCCCCTAGCGGGGGTGGAAGAGCAGTACTTC. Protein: CASSPLAGVEEQYF.

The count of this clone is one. CDR3 loop: CSVERGSGNTIYF. The CDR3 DNA is TGCAGCGTTGAGAGGGGGTCCGGAAACACCATATATTTT. V usage is TRBV29-1 and J usage is TRBJ1-3, with D possibly matching TRBD1 (6 bases). The germline gives CDR1 SQVTM, CDR2 ANQGSEA. This CDR3 contains 13 residues. V was cut by 3 bases and J by 4 bases, with 10 bases left in between.

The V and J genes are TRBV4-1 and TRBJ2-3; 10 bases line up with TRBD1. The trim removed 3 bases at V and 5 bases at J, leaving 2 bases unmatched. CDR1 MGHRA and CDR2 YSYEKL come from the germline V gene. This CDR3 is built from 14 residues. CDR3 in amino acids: CASSQGDRGDTQYF. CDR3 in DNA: TGCGCCAGCAGCCAGGGGGACAGGGGAGATACGCAGTATTTT.

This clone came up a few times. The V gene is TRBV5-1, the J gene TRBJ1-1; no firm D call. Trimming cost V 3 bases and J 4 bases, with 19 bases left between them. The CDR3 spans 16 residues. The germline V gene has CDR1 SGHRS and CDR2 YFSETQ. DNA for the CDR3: TGCGCCAGCAGCTCCCTGGGTGAGGGAAAGAGCACTGAAGCTTTCTTT. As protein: CASSSLGEGKSTEAFF.

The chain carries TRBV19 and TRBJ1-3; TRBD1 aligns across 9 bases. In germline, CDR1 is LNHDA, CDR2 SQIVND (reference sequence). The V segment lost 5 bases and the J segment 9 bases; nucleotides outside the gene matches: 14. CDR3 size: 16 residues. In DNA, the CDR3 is TGTGCCAGTAGTGCCCGCCGGGACAGGGAATCGGGCACCATATATTTT. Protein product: CASSARRDRESGTIYF.

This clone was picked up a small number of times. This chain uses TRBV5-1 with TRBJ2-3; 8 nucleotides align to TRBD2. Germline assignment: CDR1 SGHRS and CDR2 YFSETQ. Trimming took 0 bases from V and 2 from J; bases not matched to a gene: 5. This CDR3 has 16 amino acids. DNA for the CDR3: TGCGCCAGCAGCTTGGCCGGCGGGGGGTTCACAGATACGCAGTATTTT. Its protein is CASSLAGGGFTDTQYF.

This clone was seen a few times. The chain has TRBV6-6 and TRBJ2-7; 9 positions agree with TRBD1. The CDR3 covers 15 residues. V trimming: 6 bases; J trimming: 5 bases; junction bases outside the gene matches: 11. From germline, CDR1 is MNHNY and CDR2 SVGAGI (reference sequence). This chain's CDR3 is CASSPGTGTRDEQYF. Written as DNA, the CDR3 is TGTGCCAGCAGCCCAGGGACAGGGACTCGGGACGAGCAGTACTTC.

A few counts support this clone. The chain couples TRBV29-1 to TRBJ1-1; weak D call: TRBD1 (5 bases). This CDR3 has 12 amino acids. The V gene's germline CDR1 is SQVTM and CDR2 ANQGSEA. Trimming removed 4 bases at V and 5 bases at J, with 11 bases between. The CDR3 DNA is TGCAGCGTTGTAACAGGAAGAACTGAAGCTTTCTTT. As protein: CSVVTGRTEAFF.

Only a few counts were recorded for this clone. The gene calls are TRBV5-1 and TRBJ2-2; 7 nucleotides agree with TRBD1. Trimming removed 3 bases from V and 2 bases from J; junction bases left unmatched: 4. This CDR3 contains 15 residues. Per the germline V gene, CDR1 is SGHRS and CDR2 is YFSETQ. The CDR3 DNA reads TGCGCCAGCAGCTCTGGACAGGAAAACACCGGGGAGCTGTTTTTT. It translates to CASSSGQENTGELFF.

The CDR3 bases are TGCGCCAGCAGCTTAAGACAGGGCGATGGCTACACCTTC. Encoded protein: CASSLRQGDGYTF. This chain links TRBV5-1 with TRBJ1-2; 7 nucleotides agree with TRBD1. Germline-derived CDR1 and CDR2 are SGHRS and YFSETQ. With V trimmed by 2 bases and J by 6 bases, 4 bases remained unmatched. CDR3 length: 13 amino acids.

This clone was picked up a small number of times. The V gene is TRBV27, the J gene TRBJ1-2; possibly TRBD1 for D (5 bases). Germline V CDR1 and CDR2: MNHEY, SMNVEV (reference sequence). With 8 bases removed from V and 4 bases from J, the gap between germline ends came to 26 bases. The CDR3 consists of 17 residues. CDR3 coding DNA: TGTGCCAGCCTTTTCCCTAACCCCCAGGGTAGTGGCTATGGCTACACCTTC. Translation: CASLFPNPQGSGYGYTF.

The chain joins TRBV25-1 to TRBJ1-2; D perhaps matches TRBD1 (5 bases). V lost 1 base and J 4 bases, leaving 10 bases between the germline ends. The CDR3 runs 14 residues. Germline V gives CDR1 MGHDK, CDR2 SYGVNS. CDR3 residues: CASSEWGESYGYTF. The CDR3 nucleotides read TGTGCCAGCAGTGAATGGGGCGAAAGCTATGGCTACACCTTC.

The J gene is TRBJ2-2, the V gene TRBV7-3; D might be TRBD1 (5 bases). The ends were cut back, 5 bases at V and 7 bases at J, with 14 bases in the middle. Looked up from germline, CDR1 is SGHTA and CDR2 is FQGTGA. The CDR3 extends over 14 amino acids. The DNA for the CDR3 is TGTGCCAGCAGCCCAGAAAGACAGAGCGGGGAGCTGTTTTTT. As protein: CASSPERQSGELFF.

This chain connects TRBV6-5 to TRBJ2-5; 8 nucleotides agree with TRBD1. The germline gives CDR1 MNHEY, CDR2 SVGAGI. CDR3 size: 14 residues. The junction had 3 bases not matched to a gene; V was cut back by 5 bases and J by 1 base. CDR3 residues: CASSPGQVQETQYF. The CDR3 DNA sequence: TGTGCCAGCAGTCCGGGACAGGTCCAAGAGACCCAGTACTTC.

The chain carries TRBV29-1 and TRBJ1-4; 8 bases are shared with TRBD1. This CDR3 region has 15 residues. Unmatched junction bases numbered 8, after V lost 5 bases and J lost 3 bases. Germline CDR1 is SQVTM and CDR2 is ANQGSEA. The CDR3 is CSVTLRGQANEKLFF. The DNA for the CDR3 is TGCAGCGTTACCCTCAGGGGGCAGGCTAATGAAAAACTGTTTTTT.

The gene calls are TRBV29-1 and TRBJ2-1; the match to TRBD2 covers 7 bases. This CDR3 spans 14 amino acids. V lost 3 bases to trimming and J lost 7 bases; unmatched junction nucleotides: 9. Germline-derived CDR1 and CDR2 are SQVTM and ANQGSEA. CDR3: CSVDKAGVRNEQFF. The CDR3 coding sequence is TGCAGCGTTGATAAGGCGGGAGTGAGGAATGAGCAGTTCTTC.

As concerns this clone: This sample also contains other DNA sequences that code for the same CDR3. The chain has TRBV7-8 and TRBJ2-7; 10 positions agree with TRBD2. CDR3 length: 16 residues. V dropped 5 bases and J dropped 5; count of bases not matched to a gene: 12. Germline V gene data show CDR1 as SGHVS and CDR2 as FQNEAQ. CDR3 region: CASSLSTASGSNEQYF. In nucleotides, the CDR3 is TGTGCCAGCAGCCTCTCGACAGCTAGCGGGAGCAACGAGCAGTACTTC.

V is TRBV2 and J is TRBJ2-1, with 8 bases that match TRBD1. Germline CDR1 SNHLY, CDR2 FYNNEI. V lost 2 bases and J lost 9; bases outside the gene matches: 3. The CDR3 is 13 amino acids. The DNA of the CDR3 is TGTGCCAGCAGTGAATTTACAGGGGGTGAGCAGTTCTTC. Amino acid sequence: CASSEFTGGEQFF.

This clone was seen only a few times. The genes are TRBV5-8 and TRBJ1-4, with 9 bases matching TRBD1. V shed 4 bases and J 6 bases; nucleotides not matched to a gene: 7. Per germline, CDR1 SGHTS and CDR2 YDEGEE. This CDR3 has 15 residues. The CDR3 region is CASSPGGQGHEKLFF. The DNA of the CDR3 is TGTGCCAGCAGCCCAGGCGGACAGGGGCATGAAAAACTGTTTTTT. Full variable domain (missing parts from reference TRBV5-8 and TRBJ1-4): EAGVTQSPTHLIKTRGQQATLRCSPISGHTSVYWYQQALGLGLQFLLWYDEGEERNRGNFPPRFSGRQFPNYSSELNVNALELEDSALYLCASSPGGQGHEKLFFGSGTQLSVL.

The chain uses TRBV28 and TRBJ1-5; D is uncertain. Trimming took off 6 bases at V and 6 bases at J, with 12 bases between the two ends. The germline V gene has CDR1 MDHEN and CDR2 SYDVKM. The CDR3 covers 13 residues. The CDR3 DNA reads TGTGCCAGCAGAAATTCGGTTACTCAGCCCCAGCATTTT. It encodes CASRNSVTQPQHF.

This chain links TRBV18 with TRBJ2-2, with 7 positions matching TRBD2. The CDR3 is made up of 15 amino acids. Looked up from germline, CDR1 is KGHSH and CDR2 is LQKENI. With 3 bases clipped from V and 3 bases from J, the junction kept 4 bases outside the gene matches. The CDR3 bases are TGTGCCAGCTCACCGGGAGGGCGCGACACCGGGGAGCTGTTTTTT. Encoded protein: CASSPGGRDTGELFF.

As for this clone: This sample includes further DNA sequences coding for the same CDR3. CDR3 nucleotide sequence: TGTGCCAGCTCACCATCGGGGACAGGGAGTCAGGTTGCAGATACGCAGTATTTT. Its translation is CASSPSGTGSQVADTQYF. The V call is TRBV18, the J call TRBJ2-3, with 9 bases aligning to TRBD1. This CDR3 contains 18 residues. CDR1 KGHSH and CDR2 LQKENI come from the germline V gene. V shed 2 bases, J shed 4 bases, and the junction held 13 bases outside the gene matches.